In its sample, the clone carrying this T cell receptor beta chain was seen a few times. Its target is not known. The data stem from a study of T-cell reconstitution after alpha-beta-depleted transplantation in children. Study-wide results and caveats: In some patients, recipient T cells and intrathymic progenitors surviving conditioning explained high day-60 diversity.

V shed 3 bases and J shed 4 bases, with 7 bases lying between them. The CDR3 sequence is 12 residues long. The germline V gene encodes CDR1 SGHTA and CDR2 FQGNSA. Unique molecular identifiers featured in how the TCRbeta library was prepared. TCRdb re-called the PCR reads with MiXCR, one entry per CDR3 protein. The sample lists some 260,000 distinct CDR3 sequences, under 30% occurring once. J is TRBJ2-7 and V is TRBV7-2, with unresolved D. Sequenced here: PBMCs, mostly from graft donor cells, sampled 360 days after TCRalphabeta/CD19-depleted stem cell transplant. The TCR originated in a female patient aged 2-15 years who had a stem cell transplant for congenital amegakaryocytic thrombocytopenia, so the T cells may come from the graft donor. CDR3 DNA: TGTGCCAGCAGCTTCAATACTTACGAGCAGTACTTC. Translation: CASSFNTYEQYF.